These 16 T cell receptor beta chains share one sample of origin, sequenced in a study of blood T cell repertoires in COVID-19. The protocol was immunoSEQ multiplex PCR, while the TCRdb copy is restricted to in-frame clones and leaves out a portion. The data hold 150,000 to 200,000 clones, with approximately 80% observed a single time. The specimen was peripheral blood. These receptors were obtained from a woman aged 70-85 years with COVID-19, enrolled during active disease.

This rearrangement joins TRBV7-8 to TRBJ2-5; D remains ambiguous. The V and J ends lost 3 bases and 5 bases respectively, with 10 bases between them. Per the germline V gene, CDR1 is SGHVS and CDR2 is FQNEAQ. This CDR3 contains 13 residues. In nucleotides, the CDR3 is TGTGCCAGCAGCTTCCCCGTTCGGGAGACCCAGTACTTC. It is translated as CASSFPVRETQYF.

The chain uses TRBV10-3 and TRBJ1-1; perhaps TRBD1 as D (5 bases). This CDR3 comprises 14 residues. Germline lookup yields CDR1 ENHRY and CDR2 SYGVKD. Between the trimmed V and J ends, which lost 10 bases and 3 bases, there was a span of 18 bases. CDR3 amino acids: CATQTDPGDTEAFF. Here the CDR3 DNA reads TGTGCCACTCAGACAGACCCTGGGGACACTGAAGCTTTCTTT.

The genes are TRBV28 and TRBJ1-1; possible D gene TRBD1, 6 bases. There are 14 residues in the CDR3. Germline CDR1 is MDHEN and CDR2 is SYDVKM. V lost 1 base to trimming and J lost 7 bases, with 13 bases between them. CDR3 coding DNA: TGTGCCAGCAGTTTATTGCAGGGAGGGGGTGAAGCTTTCTTT. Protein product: CASSLLQGGGEAFF.

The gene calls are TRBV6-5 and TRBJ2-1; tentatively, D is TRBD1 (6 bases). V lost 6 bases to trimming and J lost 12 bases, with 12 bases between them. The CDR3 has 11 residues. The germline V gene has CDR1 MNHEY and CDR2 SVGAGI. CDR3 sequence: CASSSGVAQFF. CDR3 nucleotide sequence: TGTGCCAGCAGCTCAGGGGTGGCGCAGTTCTTC.

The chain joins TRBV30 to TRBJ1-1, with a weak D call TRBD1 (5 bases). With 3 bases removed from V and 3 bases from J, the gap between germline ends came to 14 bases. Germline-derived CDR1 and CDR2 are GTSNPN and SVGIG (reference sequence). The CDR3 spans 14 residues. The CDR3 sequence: CAWSVHRRDTEAFF. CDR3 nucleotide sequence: TGTGCCTGGAGCGTTCACAGGAGGGACACTGAAGCTTTCTTT. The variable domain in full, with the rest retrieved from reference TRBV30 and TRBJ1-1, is SQTIHQWPATLVQPVGSPLSLECTVEGTSNPNLYWYRQAAGRGLQLLFYSVGIGQISSEVPQNLSASRPQDRQFILSSKKLLLSDSGFYLCAWSVHRRDTEAFFGQGTRLTVV.

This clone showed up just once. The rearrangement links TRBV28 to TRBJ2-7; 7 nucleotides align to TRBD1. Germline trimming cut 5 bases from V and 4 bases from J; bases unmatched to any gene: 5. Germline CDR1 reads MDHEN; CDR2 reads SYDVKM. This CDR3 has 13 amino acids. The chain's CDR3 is CASSDRVGYEQYV. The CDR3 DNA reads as TGTGCCAGCAGTGACAGGGTTGGGTACGAGCAGTACGTC.

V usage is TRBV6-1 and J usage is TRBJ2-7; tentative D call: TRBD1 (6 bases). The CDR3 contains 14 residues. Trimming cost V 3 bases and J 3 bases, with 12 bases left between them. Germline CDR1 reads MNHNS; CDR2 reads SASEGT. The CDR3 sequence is CASSDRGSFYEQYF. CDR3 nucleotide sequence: TGTGCCAGCAGTGACAGGGGTAGCTTCTACGAGCAGTACTTC.

The chain's CDR3 is CASSDDRGDGYTF. The CDR3 DNA sequence: TGTGCCAGCAGCGACGACAGGGGAGACGGCTACACCTTC. This chain links TRBV9 with TRBJ1-2, with 8 positions matching TRBD1. Looked up from germline, CDR1 is SGDLS and CDR2 is YYNGEE. The CDR3 covers 13 residues. With 3 bases clipped from V and 8 bases from J, the junction kept 6 bases outside the gene matches.

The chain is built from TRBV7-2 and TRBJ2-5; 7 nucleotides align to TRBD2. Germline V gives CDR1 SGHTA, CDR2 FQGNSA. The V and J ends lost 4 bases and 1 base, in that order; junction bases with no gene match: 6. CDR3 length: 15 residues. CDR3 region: CASSSLGRVQETQYF. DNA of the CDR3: TGTGCCAGCAGCTCACTAGGGAGGGTCCAAGAGACCCAGTACTTC.

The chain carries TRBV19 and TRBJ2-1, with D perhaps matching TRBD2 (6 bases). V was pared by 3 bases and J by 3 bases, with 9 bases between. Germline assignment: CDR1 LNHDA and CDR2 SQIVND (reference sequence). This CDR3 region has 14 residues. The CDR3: CASSMRDFYNEQFF. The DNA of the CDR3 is TGTGCCAGTAGTATGCGGGACTTCTACAATGAGCAGTTCTTC.

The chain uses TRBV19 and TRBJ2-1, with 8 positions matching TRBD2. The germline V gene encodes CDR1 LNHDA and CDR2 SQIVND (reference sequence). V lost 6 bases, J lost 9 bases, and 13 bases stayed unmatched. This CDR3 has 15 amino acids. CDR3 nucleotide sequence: TGTGCCAGTAGATCCGAGGGCGGGGGGTGGAGTGAGCAGTTCTTC. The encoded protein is CASRSEGGGWSEQFF.

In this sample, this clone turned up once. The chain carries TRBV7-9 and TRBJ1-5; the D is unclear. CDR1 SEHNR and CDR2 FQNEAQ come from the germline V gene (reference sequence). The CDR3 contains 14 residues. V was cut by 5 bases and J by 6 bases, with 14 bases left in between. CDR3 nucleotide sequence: TGTGCCAGCAGCCTCACTCGGGGAACTCAGCCCCAGCATTTT. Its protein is CASSLTRGTQPQHF.

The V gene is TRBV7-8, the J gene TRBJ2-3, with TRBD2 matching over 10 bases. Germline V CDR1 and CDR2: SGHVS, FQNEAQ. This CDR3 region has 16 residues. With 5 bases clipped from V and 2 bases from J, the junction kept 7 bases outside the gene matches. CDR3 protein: CASSPRLAGNTDTQYF. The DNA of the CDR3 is TGTGCCAGCAGCCCGAGACTAGCGGGTAACACAGATACGCAGTATTTT.

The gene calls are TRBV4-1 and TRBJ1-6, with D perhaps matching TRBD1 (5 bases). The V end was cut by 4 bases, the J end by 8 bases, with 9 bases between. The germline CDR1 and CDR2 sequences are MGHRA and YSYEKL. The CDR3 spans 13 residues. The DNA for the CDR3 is TGCGCCAGCAGCCGCAGGGCGGATTCACCCCTCCACTTT. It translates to CASSRRADSPLHF.

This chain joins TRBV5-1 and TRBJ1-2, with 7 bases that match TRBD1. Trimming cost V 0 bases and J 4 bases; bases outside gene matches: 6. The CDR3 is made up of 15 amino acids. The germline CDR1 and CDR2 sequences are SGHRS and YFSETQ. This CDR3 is CASSLGDSSSYGYTF. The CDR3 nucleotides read TGCGCCAGCAGCTTGGGGGACAGTTCATCCTATGGCTACACCTTC.

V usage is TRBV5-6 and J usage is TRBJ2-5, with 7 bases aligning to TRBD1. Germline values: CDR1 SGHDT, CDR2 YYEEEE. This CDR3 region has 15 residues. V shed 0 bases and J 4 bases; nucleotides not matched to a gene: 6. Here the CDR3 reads CASSLVGRGLETQYF. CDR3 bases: TGTGCCAGCAGCTTGGTTGGCAGGGGGTTAGAGACCCAGTACTTC.